This T cell receptor (beta chain) was retrieved from a study of blood T cell repertoires in COVID-19. About the study: The United States, Italy and Spain supplied acute and convalescent COVID-19 samples.

Original analysis: Amplified reference gene primers provided the basis for estimating nucleated cell counts. Here immunoSEQ multiplex PCR was the method, and the copy in TCRdb shows in-frame clones only, minus some. D and trimming come from the DNA, and the V and J calls and clone size come from that table. The top ten hold about a tenth of the sample, which has roughly 89,000 clones, 75% to 85% seen once. Trimming cost V 6 bases and J 6 bases; bases outside gene matches: 6. CDR3 length equals 14 residues. Per the germline V gene, CDR1 is SNHLY and CDR2 is FYNNEI. This clone appeared once. Sequencing used peripheral blood. The sequence was obtained from a woman in her 70s with acute or convalescent COVID-19. J is TRBJ1-5 and V is TRBV2; 9 bases are a match to TRBD1. CDR3 DNA sequence: TGTGCCAGCAGATCGGGACAGGGTTTTCAGCCCCAGCATTTT. As protein: CASRSGQGFQPQHF.